The clone carrying this T cell receptor beta chain occurred many times. The CDR3 covers 12 residues. Germline values: CDR1 SGHDT, CDR2 YYEEEE. Deletions cut 4 bases from V and 1 base from J, with 5 bases between. This entry belongs to a study of human T cells and chemical hapten exposure. Study summary: Patients had diphenylcyclopropenone applied to the scalp weekly throughout the approximately 22-week study. Patches with 0.01% DPC went on the upper back, and the tests were read at 6 days.

In the original analysis: From 23,224 to 690,600 TCRs were found per sample, with a median of about 96,000. TCRdb re-called the RACE reads through MiXCR, storing one row per CDR3 protein. It is TCRdb's table, rather than the study itself, that gives the V and J calls and clone size. The data contain 350,000 to 450,000 distinct CDR3 sequences, 5.1% of them singletons. This sample's time point: pre-sensitization, week 0. The sample's treatment: therapeutic diphenylcyclopropenone sensitization with weekly scalp DPC. Suited to DPC and affected by alopecia, the donors ranged from 18 to 70 years old. The input for sequencing was whole blood, taken in connection with sensitization to the hapten diphenylcyclopropenone (DPC). The V and J genes are TRBV5-6 and TRBJ2-5; the D is unclear. The clonotype was recovered from a woman aged 45-65 years with alopecia areata. Some clones in this sample may be carry-over from other donors' samples. The CDR3 sequence is CASSGLQETQYF. CDR3 sequence (DNA): TGTGCCAGCAGCGGGCTCCAAGAGACCCAGTACTTC.